This entry features one T cell receptor beta chain sequence. These data come from a study of blood T cell repertoires in COVID-19. Turning to the study itself: PBMCs, B-cell-depleted T cells, or T cells were the source of the cDNA or gDNA that made up the material.

In the source study's methods: Amplification with reference gene primers provided the estimates of nucleated cell counts. Clones were sequenced by immunoSEQ multiplex PCR, and TCRdb holds only the in-frame ones, with some missing. Clone size and the V and J calls come from that table; the DNA yielded D and trimming. The sample comprises around 200,000 clones, 80% to 90% of which are singletons, and approximately 15% rests with the top ten. The CDR3 runs to 14 residues. V was pared by 7 bases and J by 2 bases, with 14 bases between. Germline V CDR1 and CDR2: KGHDR, SFDVKD. Sample: peripheral blood. J is TRBJ2-7 and V is TRBV24-1; D unclear. The source of this sequence is a man between 25 and 39 years old with active or convalescent COVID-19. CDR3: CATSDQQSTYEQYF. The CDR3 DNA is TGTGCCACCAGCGACCAACAGAGTACCTACGAGCAGTACTTC.